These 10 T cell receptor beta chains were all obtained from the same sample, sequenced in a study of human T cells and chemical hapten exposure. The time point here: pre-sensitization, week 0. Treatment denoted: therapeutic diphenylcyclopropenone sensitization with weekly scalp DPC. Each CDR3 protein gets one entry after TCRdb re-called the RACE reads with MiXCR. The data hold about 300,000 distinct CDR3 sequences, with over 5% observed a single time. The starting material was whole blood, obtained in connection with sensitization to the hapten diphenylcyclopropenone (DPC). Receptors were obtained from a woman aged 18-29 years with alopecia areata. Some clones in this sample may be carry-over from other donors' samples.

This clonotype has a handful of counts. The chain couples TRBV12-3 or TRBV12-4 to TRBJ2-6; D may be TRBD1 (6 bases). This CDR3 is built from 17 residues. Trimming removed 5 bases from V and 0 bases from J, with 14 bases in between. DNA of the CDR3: TGTGCCAGCAGTCCCACAGGGTTCCTCTCTGGGGCCAACGTCCTGACTTTC. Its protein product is CASSPTGFLSGANVLTF.

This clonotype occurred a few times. The CDR3 DNA reads TGTGCCAGCAGCTTAGCCCACCAACTCCCCCTCCCAAAAGGGAAAGGCTATGGCTACACCTTC. Translation: CASSLAHQLPLPKGKGYGYTF. The chain carries TRBV11-3 and TRBJ1-2; D is unresolved. The CDR3 sequence is 21 residues long. V was cut by 1 base and J by 4 bases, with 31 bases left in between. The germline V gene has CDR1 SGHNT and CDR2 YENEEA.

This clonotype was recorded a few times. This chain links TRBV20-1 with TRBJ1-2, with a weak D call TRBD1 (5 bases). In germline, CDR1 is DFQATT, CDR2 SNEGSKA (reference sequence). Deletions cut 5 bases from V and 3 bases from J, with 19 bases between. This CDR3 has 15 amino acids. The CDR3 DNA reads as TGCAGTGCTCCAGGGTTGGCTCTTGGCGACTATGGCTACACCTTC. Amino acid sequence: CSAPGLALGDYGYTF.

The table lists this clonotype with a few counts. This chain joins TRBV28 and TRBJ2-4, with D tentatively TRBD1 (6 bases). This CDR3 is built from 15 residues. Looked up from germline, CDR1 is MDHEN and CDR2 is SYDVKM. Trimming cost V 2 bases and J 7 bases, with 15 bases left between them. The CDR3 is CASSLISQGWNIQYF. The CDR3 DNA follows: TGTGCCAGCAGTTTAATTAGTCAGGGGTGGAACATTCAGTACTTC.

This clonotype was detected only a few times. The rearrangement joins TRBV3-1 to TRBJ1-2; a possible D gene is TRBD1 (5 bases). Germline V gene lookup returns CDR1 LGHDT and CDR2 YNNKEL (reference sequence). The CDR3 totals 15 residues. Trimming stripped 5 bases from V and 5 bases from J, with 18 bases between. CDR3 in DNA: TGTGCCAGCAGCAGGGGCCCCGTCACCCAGTATGGCTACACCTTC. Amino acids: CASSRGPVTQYGYTF.

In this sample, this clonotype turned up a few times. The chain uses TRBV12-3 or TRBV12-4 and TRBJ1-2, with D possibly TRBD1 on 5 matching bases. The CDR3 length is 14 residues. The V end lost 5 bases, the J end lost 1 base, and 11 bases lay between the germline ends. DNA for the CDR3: TGTGCCAGCAGTGCCATCCAGGGTAACTATGGCTACACCTTC. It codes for CASSAIQGNYGYTF.

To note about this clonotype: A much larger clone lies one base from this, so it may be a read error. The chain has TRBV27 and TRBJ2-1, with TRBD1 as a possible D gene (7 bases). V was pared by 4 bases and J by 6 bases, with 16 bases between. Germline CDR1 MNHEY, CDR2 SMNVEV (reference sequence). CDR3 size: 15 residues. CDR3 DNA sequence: TGTGCCAGCAGTTACGCAGCAGGGGGGTTCAATGAGCAGTTCTTC. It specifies CASSYAAGGFNEQFF.

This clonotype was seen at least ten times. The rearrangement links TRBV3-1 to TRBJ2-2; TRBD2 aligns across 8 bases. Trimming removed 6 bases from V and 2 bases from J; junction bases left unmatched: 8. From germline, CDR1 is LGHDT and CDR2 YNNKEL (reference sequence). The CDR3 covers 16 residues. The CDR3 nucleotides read TGTGCCAGCAGTTATGCGGGGGGCCTAAACACCGGGGAGCTGTTTTTT. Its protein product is CASSYAGGLNTGELFF.

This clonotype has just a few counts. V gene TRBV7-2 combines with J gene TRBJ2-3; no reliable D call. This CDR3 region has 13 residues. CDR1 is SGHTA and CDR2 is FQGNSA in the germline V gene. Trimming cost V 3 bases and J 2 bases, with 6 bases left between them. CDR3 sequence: CASSFENTDTQYF. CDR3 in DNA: TGTGCCAGCAGCTTTGAAAACACAGATACGCAGTATTTT. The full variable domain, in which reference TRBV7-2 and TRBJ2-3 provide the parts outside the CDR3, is GAGVSQSPSNKVTEKGKDVELRCDPISGHTALYWYRQSLGQGLEFLIYFQGNSAPDKSGLPSDRFSAERTGGSVSTLTIQRTQQEDSAVYLCASSFENTDTQYFGPGTRLTVL.

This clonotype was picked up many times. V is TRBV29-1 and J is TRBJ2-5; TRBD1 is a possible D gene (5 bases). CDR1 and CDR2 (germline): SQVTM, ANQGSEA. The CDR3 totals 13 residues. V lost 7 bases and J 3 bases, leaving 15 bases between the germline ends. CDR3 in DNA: TGCAGCGCCCATCTTGCGACAGAAGAGACCCAGTACTTC. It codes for CSAHLATEETQYF. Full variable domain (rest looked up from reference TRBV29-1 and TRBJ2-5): SAVISQKPSRDICQRGTSLTIQCQVDSQVTMMFWYRQQPGQSLTLIATANQGSEATYESGFVIDKFPISRPNLTFSTLTVSNMSPEDSSIYLCSAHLATEETQYFGPGTRLLVL.